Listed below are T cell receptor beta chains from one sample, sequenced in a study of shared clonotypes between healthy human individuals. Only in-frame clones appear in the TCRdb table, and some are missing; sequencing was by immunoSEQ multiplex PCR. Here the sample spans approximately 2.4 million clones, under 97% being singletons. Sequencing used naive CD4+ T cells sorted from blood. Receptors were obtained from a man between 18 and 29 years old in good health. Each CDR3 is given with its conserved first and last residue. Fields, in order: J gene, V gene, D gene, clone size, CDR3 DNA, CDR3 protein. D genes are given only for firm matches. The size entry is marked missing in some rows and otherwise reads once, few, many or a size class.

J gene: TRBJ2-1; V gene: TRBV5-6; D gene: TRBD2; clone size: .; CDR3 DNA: TGTGCCAGCAGCACTTTAGCGGGAGGCCTTCTCGGTGAGCAGTTCTTC; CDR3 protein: CASSTLAGGLLGEQFF
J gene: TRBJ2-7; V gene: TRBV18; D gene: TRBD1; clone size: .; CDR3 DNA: TGTGCCAGCTCGCCGAACAGGGGGAGCAAAGCCTACGAGCAGTACTTC; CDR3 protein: CASSPNRGSKAYEQYF
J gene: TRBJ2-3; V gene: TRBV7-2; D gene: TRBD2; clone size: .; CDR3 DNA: TGTGCCAGCAGCGTAAGCGGGAGTGCAGATACGCAGTATTTT; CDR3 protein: CASSVSGSADTQYF
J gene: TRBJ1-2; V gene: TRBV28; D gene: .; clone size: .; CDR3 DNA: TGTGCCAGCAGTTTAAGACAGGAAGATGGCTACACCTTC; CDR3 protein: CASSLRQEDGYTF
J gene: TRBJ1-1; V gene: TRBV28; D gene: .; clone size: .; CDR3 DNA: TGTGCCAGCAGTTTTCTGGGGACTGAAGCTTTCTTT; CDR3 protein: CASSFLGTEAFF
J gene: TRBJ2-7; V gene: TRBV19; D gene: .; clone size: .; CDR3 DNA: TGTGCCAGTAGTATTGCACGACTAGGACCGTACGAGCAGTACTTC; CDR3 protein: CASSIARLGPYEQYF
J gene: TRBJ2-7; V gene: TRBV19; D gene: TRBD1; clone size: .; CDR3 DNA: TGTGCCAGTAGTCCGCTTAGGGGGCGGCCGGTACAGGAGCAGTACTTC; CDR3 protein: CASSPLRGRPVQEQYF
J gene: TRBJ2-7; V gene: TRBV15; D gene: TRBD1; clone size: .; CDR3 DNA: TGTGCCACCAGCAGGGGCTCCGGGACAGGGGGACGCCAGCAGTACTTC; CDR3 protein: CATSRGSGTGGRQQYF
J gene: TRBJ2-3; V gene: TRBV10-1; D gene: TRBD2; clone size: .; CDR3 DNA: TGCGCCAGCAGTGATAGCGGGGCCACAGATACGCAGTATTTT; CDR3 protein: CASSDSGATDTQYF
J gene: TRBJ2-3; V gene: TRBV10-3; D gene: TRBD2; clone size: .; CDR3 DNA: TGTGCCATCAGGGGGGCTAGCGGGGAGTATACGCAGTATTTT; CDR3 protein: CAIRGASGEYTQYF
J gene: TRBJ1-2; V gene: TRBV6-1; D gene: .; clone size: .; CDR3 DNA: TGTGCCAGCAGTGAATATGTCCGAGGCATCTATGGCTACACCTTC; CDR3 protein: CASSEYVRGIYGYTF
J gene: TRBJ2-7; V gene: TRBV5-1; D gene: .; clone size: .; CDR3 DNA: TGCGCCAGCAGCTTAGACCCTTTCTACGAGCAGTACTTC; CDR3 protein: CASSLDPFYEQYF
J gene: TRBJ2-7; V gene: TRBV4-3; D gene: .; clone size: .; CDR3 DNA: TGCGCCAGCAGCCCCGATTTGACGGTCCCCTACGAGCAGTACTTC; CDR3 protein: CASSPDLTVPYEQYF
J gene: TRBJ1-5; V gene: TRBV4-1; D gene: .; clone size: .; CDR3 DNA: TGCGCCAGCAGCCAAGATCCCCGGTATCAGCCCCAGCATTTT; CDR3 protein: CASSQDPRYQPQHF
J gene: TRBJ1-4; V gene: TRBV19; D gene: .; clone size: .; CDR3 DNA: TGTGCCAGTAGTGCGACAGGACTGCCTAATGAAAAACTGTTTTTT; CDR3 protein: CASSATGLPNEKLFF
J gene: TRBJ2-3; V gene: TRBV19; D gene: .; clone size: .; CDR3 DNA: TGTGCCAGTAGTACCTTGCTCAGCACAGATACGCAGTATTTT; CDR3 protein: CASSTLLSTDTQYF
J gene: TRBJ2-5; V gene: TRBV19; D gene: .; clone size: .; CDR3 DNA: TGTGCCAGTAGTATTAAGGGAGAGACCCAGTACTTC; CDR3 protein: CASSIKGETQYF
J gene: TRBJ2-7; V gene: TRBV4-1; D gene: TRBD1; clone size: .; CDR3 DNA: TGCGCCAGCAGCCAAACGGGACAGGGACAGTACGAGCAGTACTTC; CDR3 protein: CASSQTGQGQYEQYF
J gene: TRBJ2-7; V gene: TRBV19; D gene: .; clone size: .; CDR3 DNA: TGTGCCAGTAGTATTGGAGGGACCTACGAGCAGTACTTC; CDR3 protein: CASSIGGTYEQYF
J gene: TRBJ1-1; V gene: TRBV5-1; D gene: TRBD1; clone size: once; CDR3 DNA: TGCGCCAGCAGCAGGGGACAGCCAAACACTGAAGCTTTCTTT; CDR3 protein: CASSRGQPNTEAFF
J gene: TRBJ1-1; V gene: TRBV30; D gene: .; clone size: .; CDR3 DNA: TGTGCCTGGGAGACCGGGAGTAACACTGAAGCTTTCTTT; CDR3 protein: CAWETGSNTEAFF
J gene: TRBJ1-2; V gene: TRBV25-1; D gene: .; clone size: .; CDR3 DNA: TGTGCCAGCACGTGGGGGACGGGTGGCTACACCTTC; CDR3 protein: CASTWGTGGYTF
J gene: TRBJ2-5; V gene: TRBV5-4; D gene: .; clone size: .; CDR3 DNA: TGTGCCAGCAGCTTGTCATGGGACTCAATAGAGACCCAGTACTTC; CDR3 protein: CASSLSWDSIETQYF
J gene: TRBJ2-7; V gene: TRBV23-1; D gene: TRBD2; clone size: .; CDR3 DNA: TGCGCCAGCAGTCAATCCATTCGGTGTGATCGGAGCGGGAGGTCCTACGAGCAGTACTTC; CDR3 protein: CASSQSIRCDRSGRSYEQYF
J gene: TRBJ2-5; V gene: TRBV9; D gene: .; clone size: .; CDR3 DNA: TGTGCCAGCAGCGTAGCAAGCGACAGGGAGGGGGAGACCCAGTACTTC; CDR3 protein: CASSVASDREGETQYF